This entry describes one T cell receptor beta chain. Its specificity is unknown. The data stem from a study of monozygotic twins with inflammatory bowel disease. CDR3 size: 16 residues. Germline loops: CDR1 SGHVS, CDR2 FQNEAQ. Study-wide points: IBD patients exhibited fewer clonotypes shared with other individuals than healthy twins, particularly with disease activity.

Each donor supplied more than 2 ml of blood. TCRalpha and TCRbeta cDNA was put through two nested PCRs of 16 and 9 cycles. No DNA is given; TCRdb re-called the 5' RACE reads and lists each CDR3 protein once. This sample's clone table lists roughly 140,000 distinct CDR3 sequences. Sequencing used blood. The receptor comes from a human donor with ulcerative colitis or Crohn's disease, or a healthy co-twin of an affected twin (not recorded which). The V and J genes are TRBV7-8 and TRBJ1-6; the D call from TCRdb, TRBD1, cannot be confirmed without DNA. The CDR3 loop is CASSRNRDRNNSPLHF.